The 30 T cell receptor beta chains listed next were all sequenced from one sample in a study of CD8 T cells in ankylosing spondylitis. MiXCR, applied by TCRdb to the 5' RACE reads, yields one record per CDR3 protein. This table has approximately 500,000 distinct CDR3 sequences, about an eighth appearing once. General study results and limits: A TCR beta motif made of eight highly homologous variants seemed typical of ankylosing spondylitis blood.

Their antigen targets remain unknown. Sequences were obtained from blood, either unsorted or a sorted T cell fraction (not recorded which). The receptors were gathered from a male donor with ankylosing spondylitis.

The gene calls are TRBV10-3 and TRBJ2-1; possible D gene TRBD1, 5 bases. Germline V lookup: CDR1 ENHRY, CDR2 SYGVKD. V lost 4 bases to trimming and J lost 0 bases, with 10 bases between them. This CDR3 is 15 amino acids long. The CDR3 spells CAISGVQGSYNEQFF. The DNA of the CDR3 is TGTGCCATCAGTGGTGTCCAGGGCTCCTACAATGAGCAGTTCTTC.

The chain recombines TRBV5-1 with TRBJ2-7; D possibly matches TRBD1 or TRBD2 (5 bases each). Germline CDR1 reads SGHRS; CDR2 reads YFSETQ. Between the trimmed V and J ends, which lost 10 bases and 7 bases, there was a span of 27 bases. This CDR3 is 15 amino acids long. CDR3 sequence reads: CAASPGTEGSSEQYF. In DNA, the CDR3 is TGCGCCGCCTCTCCCGGGACCGAAGGGTCTTCGGAGCAGTACTTC.

The V and J genes are TRBV6-4 and TRBJ2-6; unclear D gene. Trimming pared 6 bases from V and 0 bases from J, leaving 3 bases between. CDR3 length equals 13 residues. Germline loops: CDR1 MRHNA, CDR2 SNTAGT. Here the CDR3 DNA reads TGTGCCAGCAGCGCCTCTGGGGCCAACGTCCTGACTTTC. This translates into CASSASGANVLTF.

The rearrangement joins TRBV5-1 to TRBJ2-3; TRBD1 agrees at 12 bases. The J segment lost 3 bases and the V segment lost 1 base, leaving 9 bases of the junction unmatched. The CDR3 runs to 18 residues. Germline V lookup: CDR1 SGHRS, CDR2 YFSETQ. The CDR3 protein is CASSLWPPGQGATDTQYF. CDR3 nucleotides: TGCGCCAGCAGCTTGTGGCCCCCGGGACAGGGGGCGACAGATACGCAGTATTTT.

J is TRBJ2-7 and V is TRBV2; D is unresolved. The germline V gene encodes CDR1 SNHLY and CDR2 FYNNEI. The V and J ends lost 3 bases and 9 bases respectively, with 12 bases between them. This CDR3 spans 12 amino acids. The CDR3 is CASSELVGRQYV. The CDR3 DNA reads as TGTGCCAGCAGTGAGCTTGTGGGTCGGCAGTACGTC.

V is TRBV7-9 and J is TRBJ1-1; D gene uncertain. This CDR3 is 13 amino acids long. Germline V CDR1 and CDR2: SEHNR, FQNEAQ (reference sequence). V lost 0 bases to trimming and J lost 5 bases, with 7 bases between them. The DNA of the CDR3 is TGTGCCAGCAGCTTAGCGTTGAGGACTGAAGCTTTCTTT. It encodes CASSLALRTEAFF.

This clonotype showed up just once. A read error is possible here, since a much larger clone lies one base away. V gene TRBV12-3 or TRBV12-4 combines with J gene TRBJ2-7; 7 nucleotides match TRBD2. This CDR3 region has 14 residues. The ends lost 7 bases at V and 0 bases at J; junction bases unmatched: 6. CDR3 protein: CASNYKRGSYEQYF. CDR3 DNA: TGTGCCAGCAATTACAAGCGGGGCTCCTACGAGCAGTACTTC.

The chain combines TRBV20-1 with TRBJ2-1, with TRBD2 matching 8 bases. J was trimmed by 5 bases and V by 0 bases; bases with no gene match: 6. CDR1 DFQATT and CDR2 SNEGSKA come from the germline V gene (reference sequence). The CDR3 extends over 15 amino acids. The CDR3 reads CSAREIGLADNEQFF. The DNA for the CDR3 is TGCAGTGCTAGAGAGATTGGACTAGCAGACAATGAGCAGTTCTTC.

The sample holds a few counts of this clonotype. J is TRBJ2-2 and V is TRBV3-1; 9 nucleotides align to TRBD1. The CDR3 length is 16 residues. V dropped 3 bases and J dropped 5; count of bases not matched to a gene: 7. The V gene's germline CDR1 is LGHDT and CDR2 YNNKEL (reference sequence). The CDR3 sequence is CASSQTPGTGTGELFF. DNA of the CDR3: TGTGCCAGCAGCCAGACGCCCGGGACAGGGACCGGGGAGCTGTTTTTT.

This clonotype was seen a few times. The CDR3 bases are TGCGCCAGCAGCTTGGAGGGACGGGGGATTAATGAAAAACTGTTTTTT. Its protein product is CASSLEGRGINEKLFF. The chain uses TRBV5-1 and TRBJ1-4, with a weak D call TRBD1 (5 bases). CDR3 length: 16 amino acids. V lost 0 bases and J lost 4, with 13 bases in between. Germline V gene sequence: CDR1 SGHRS, CDR2 YFSETQ. Together with reference TRBV5-1 and TRBJ1-4, the CDR3 gives the full variable domain: KAGVTQTPRYLIKTRGQQVTLSCSPISGHRSVSWYQQTPGQGLQFLFEYFSETQRNKGNFPGRFSGRQFSNSRSEMNVSTLELGDSALYLCASSLEGRGINEKLFFGSGTQLSVL.

The chain uses TRBV29-1 and TRBJ2-1; possible D gene TRBD1, 5 bases. The V end lost 1 base, the J end lost 0 bases, and 10 bases lay between the germline ends. CDR1 and CDR2 from the germline V gene are SQVTM and ANQGSEA. CDR3 length equals 15 residues. The CDR3: CSVEARQGSYNEQFF. The CDR3 DNA follows: TGCAGCGTTGAAGCTCGCCAGGGCTCCTACAATGAGCAGTTCTTC.

This clonotype was observed many times. This rearrangement joins TRBV7-9 to TRBJ2-2; 7 bases are shared with TRBD1. This CDR3 spans 16 amino acids. CDR1 SEHNR and CDR2 FQNEAQ come from the germline V gene (reference sequence). J gave up 5 bases and V 3 bases, and 9 bases lay outside the gene matches. CDR3 amino acids: CASSFGTAGNTGELFF. DNA for the CDR3: TGTGCCAGCAGCTTCGGGACAGCCGGCAATACCGGGGAGCTGTTTTTT.

This clonotype was observed a handful of times. The chain combines TRBV20-1 with TRBJ2-1; TRBD1 matches 7 bases. V trimming: 3 bases; J trimming: 2 bases; junction bases outside the gene matches: 4. The CDR3 is 14 residues long. Germline-derived CDR1 and CDR2 are DFQATT and SNEGSKA (reference sequence). DNA for the CDR3: TGCAGTGCTAGGGACAGGTCGGCCTACAATGAGCAGTTCTTC. Protein product: CSARDRSAYNEQFF.

This clonotype was counted only a few times. The rearrangement joins TRBV6-2 or TRBV6-3 to TRBJ2-1, with 9 bases matching TRBD2. J was trimmed by 2 bases and V by 4 bases; bases with no gene match: 12. CDR1 is MNHEY, CDR2 SVGEGT, per germline. The CDR3 spans 18 residues. The DNA of the CDR3 is TGTGCCAGCAGTTTTACTCCGATAGCGGGAGTAACCTACAATGAGCAGTTCTTC. This sequence encodes CASSFTPIAGVTYNEQFF.

This clonotype came up a few times. The gene calls are TRBV7-9 and TRBJ1-3, with D hard to call. Germline CDR1 reads SEHNR; CDR2 reads FQNEAQ (reference sequence). The V end was cut by 3 bases, the J end by 1 base, with 7 bases between. This CDR3 has 14 residues. DNA for the CDR3: TGTGCCAGCAGCTTCTTGAATTCTGGAAACACCATATATTTT. This encodes CASSFLNSGNTIYF.

The rearrangement joins TRBV12-3 or TRBV12-4 to TRBJ1-3, with 8 bases matching TRBD1. This CDR3 comprises 10 residues. V was clipped by 10 bases and J by 14 bases; unmatched bases: 7. CDR3 nucleotide sequence: TGTGCCACACAACAGGGGGATCTATATTTT. This translates into CATQQGDLYF.

A few counts support this clonotype. The chain couples TRBV24-1 to TRBJ2-2, with 7 bases identical to TRBD2. This CDR3 region has 13 residues. Germline V lookup: CDR1 KGHDR, CDR2 SFDVKD. V lost 7 bases to trimming and J lost 7 bases; unmatched junction nucleotides: 5. This chain's CDR3 is CATRQLANGELFF. The CDR3 nucleotides are TGTGCCACCAGGCAACTAGCGAACGGGGAGCTGTTTTTT.

The J gene is TRBJ1-2, the V gene TRBV6-1; a possible D gene is TRBD1 (5 bases). CDR1 is MNHNS, CDR2 SASEGT, per germline. Trimming took 6 bases from V and 1 from J, leaving 9 bases between them. The length of the CDR3 is 13 residues. DNA of the CDR3: TGTGCCAGCAGCTGGGGGATTAACTATGGCTACACCTTC. It codes for CASSWGINYGYTF.

This clonotype was recorded a few times. The rearrangement links TRBV24-1 to TRBJ1-1; TRBD1 matches at 7 bases. V gave up 3 bases and J gave up 10 bases; unmatched junction bases: 7. This CDR3 is 13 amino acids long. Germline assignment: CDR1 KGHDR and CDR2 SFDVKD. In DNA form, the CDR3 reads TGTGCCACCAGTGATCCCGACAGGGAGGGAGCTTTCTTT. Protein product: CATSDPDREGAFF.

This clonotype turned up a few times. This chain joins TRBV2 and TRBJ2-3, with D perhaps TRBD2 (6 bases). The CDR3 covers 13 residues. Trimming left V 8 bases short and J 10 bases short, with 19 bases between. In germline, CDR1 is SNHLY, CDR2 FYNNEI. The CDR3 nucleotides read TGTGCCAGCGCCGAGCAGACCCGCGGGGCGCAGTATTTT. The encoded protein is CASAEQTRGAQYF.

Ten or more counts support this clonotype. The chain couples TRBV12-3 or TRBV12-4 to TRBJ2-1; D not resolved. V was clipped by 3 bases and J by 6 bases, with 3 bases between them. The CDR3 has 11 residues. CDR3 sequence reads: CASSLINEQFF. Here the CDR3 DNA reads TGTGCCAGCAGTTTGATCAATGAGCAGTTCTTC.

This clonotype has a handful of counts. The chain links TRBV5-1 to TRBJ2-7, with 8 bases lining up with TRBD1. The J segment lost 0 bases and the V segment lost 4 bases, leaving 6 bases of the junction unmatched. The length of the CDR3 is 15 residues. Germline values: CDR1 SGHRS, CDR2 YFSETQ. The CDR3 reads CASSQDRADSYEQYF. CDR3 coding DNA: TGCGCCAGCAGCCAGGACAGGGCCGACTCCTACGAGCAGTACTTC. The variable domain in full, completed from reference TRBV5-1 and TRBJ2-7, reads KAGVTQTPRYLIKTRGQQVTLSCSPISGHRSVSWYQQTPGQGLQFLFEYFSETQRNKGNFPGRFSGRQFSNSRSEMNVSTLELGDSALYLCASSQDRADSYEQYFGPGTRLTVT.

This clonotype has just a few counts. The chain joins TRBV10-1 to TRBJ2-1; 8 bases fit TRBD2. V gave up 2 bases and J gave up 9 bases; unmatched junction bases: 3. The CDR3 sequence is 13 residues long. CDR1 WNHNN and CDR2 SYGVQD come from the germline V gene (reference sequence). The CDR3 nucleotides are TGCGCCAGCAGTGAGGGCGGGAGGAGTGAGCAGTTCTTC. Translation: CASSEGGRSEQFF.

The table lists this clonotype with many counts. The CDR3 coding sequence is TGTGCCACCAGCGACAGGGGGAAACGCACAGATACGCAGTATTTT. Translating gives CATSDRGKRTDTQYF. This chain links TRBV24-1 with TRBJ2-3; 9 positions agree with TRBD1. Germline V gives CDR1 KGHDR, CDR2 SFDVKD. The CDR3 spans 15 residues. Trimming cost V 7 bases and J 1 base; bases outside gene matches: 5.

This clonotype was observed many times. This chain links TRBV4-1 with TRBJ2-3; 12 nucleotides agree with TRBD2. V was clipped by 0 bases and J by 5 bases; unmatched bases: 6. CDR3 length: 17 residues. CDR1 is MGHRA and CDR2 is YSYEKL in the germline V gene. CDR3 nucleotides: TGCGCCAGCAGCCAAGAACCTAGCGGGAGGGCCGGAGATACGCAGTATTTT. This codes for CASSQEPSGRAGDTQYF.

A few counts support this clonotype. J is TRBJ2-3 and V is TRBV19; D possibly corresponds to TRBD2 (5 bases). V was cut by 3 bases and J by 4 bases, with 11 bases left in between. There are 14 residues in the CDR3. CDR1 is LNHDA, CDR2 SQIVND, per germline (reference sequence). This chain's CDR3 is CASSIFGEADTQYF. As DNA, the CDR3 is TGTGCCAGTAGTATCTTCGGGGAAGCAGATACGCAGTATTTT.

The chain uses TRBV12-3 or TRBV12-4 and TRBJ2-1; D perhaps matches TRBD2 (7 bases). Trimming removed 8 bases from V and 1 base from J, with 24 bases in between. The CDR3 is made up of 18 amino acids. This CDR3 reads CASCRHGGRRSSYNEQFF. The CDR3, as DNA: TGTGCCAGCTGCCGACACGGGGGGCGTCGATCTTCCTACAATGAGCAGTTCTTC.

The V and J genes are TRBV3-1 and TRBJ2-7; 12 positions match TRBD2. V lost 2 bases, J lost 3 bases, and 2 bases stayed unmatched. This CDR3 comprises 15 residues. Germline V gives CDR1 LGHDT, CDR2 YNNKEL (reference sequence). Here the CDR3 DNA reads TGTGCCAGCAGCCAATGGACTAGCGGGAACTACGAGCAGTACTTC. Its translation is CASSQWTSGNYEQYF.

V gene TRBV12-3 or TRBV12-4 combines with J gene TRBJ2-1; D is undetermined. V dropped 0 bases and J dropped 9 bases, with 12 bases sitting between them. The CDR3 has 14 amino acids. The CDR3 DNA is TGTGCCAGCAGTTTAGCTTATCAGGCGAGTGAGCAGTTCTTC. As protein: CASSLAYQASEQFF.

This clonotype has at least ten counts. The V and J genes are TRBV7-6 and TRBJ2-7; D is ambiguous. Germline V gene lookup returns CDR1 SGHVS and CDR2 FNYEAQ. The CDR3 length is 13 residues. V lost 2 bases and J lost 3, with 8 bases in between. The CDR3 spells CASSLTKNYEQYF. CDR3 coding DNA: TGTGCCAGCAGCTTAACAAAAAACTACGAGCAGTACTTC.